The rows below give T cell receptor beta chains drawn from one sample of a study of blood T cell repertoires in COVID-19. The table came from immunoSEQ multiplex PCR; TCRdb's copy has only in-frame clones and leaves some out. The sample comprises about 400,000 clones, just over 85% of which are singletons, and around 1.4% rests with the top ten. Specimen: peripheral blood. The receptors shown here come from a woman aged 30 to 39 with active or convalescent COVID-19. Both conserved end residues are part of each CDR3. A D gene is named only where the DNA matches it firmly. Clone size is given for some rows only: seen once, a few or many times, or a class if the clone is expanded.

j_gene | abundance | d_gene | v_gene | len | CDR3nt | CDR3aa
TRBJ2-2 | NA | TRBD2 | TRBV19 | 18 | TGTGCCAGTAGTATAGAACTCCTAGCGGGGGGCCGCGCCGGGGAGCTGTTTTTT | CASSIELLAGGRAGELFF
TRBJ2-1 | NA | NA | TRBV11-2 | 19 | TGTGCCAGCAGCTTAGCCCCCGGGACTTCACGGGGTTTCTACAATGAGCAGTTCTTC | CASSLAPGTSRGFYNEQFF
TRBJ2-1 | once | TRBD2 | TRBV5-1 | 14 | TGCGCCAGCAGCCCCATAGCGGGAGCGGATGAGCAGTTCTTC | CASSPIAGADEQFF
TRBJ1-1 | NA | NA | TRBV19 | 14 | TGTGCCAGTAGTATACCCATTCCGAACACTGAAGCTTTCTTT | CASSIPIPNTEAFF
TRBJ2-7 | once | NA | TRBV2 | 15 | TGTGCCAGCAGTGACTCGTGGGAAGCGGTATTCGAGCAGTACTTC | CASSDSWEAVFEQYF
TRBJ1-2 | NA | NA | TRBV27 | 15 | TGTGCCAGCAGTTTCTCTGGGGGCGGGTTCTATGGCTACACCTTC | CASSFSGGGFYGYTF
TRBJ1-3 | NA | TRBD1 | TRBV19 | 16 | TGTGCCAGTAGTTCCTGGACAGGGAGCTCTGGAAACACCATATATTTT | CASSSWTGSSGNTIYF
TRBJ2-1 | NA | NA | TRBV29-1 | 15 | TGCAGCGTTGAGTCTAGCTTATCAAACTACAATGAGCAGTTCTTC | CSVESSLSNYNEQFF
TRBJ1-2 | NA | NA | TRBV6-1 | 14 | TGTGCCAGCAGTGAAGAGTACCCCGGTCTTGGCTACACCTTC | CASSEEYPGLGYTF
TRBJ2-3 | NA | NA | TRBV3-1/TRBV3-2 | 17 | TGTGCCAGCAGCCAGTTGTCTACAGGGAAATCATCAGATACGCAGTATTTT | CASSQLSTGKSSDTQYF
TRBJ1-5 | NA | TRBD1 | TRBV19 | 15 | TGTGCCAGTAGTATTCAGACAGGGGGCAATCAGCCCCAGCATTTT | CASSIQTGGNQPQHF
TRBJ1-6 | NA | TRBD1 | TRBV7-9 | 15 | TGTGCCAGCAGCTCAGTCGGACAGGGGGTTTCACCCCTCCACTTT | CASSSVGQGVSPLHF
TRBJ1-1 | NA | TRBD1 | TRBV3-1/TRBV3-2 | 14 | TGTGCCAGCAACCGACAGGGGGCGAACACTGAAGCTTTCTTT | CASNRQGANTEAFF
TRBJ2-5 | NA | NA | TRBV29-1 | 16 | TGCAGCGTTGAAAGGCGGGCGGAGGTACAAAGTGAGACCCAGTACTTC | CSVERRAEVQSETQYF
TRBJ2-7 | NA | NA | TRBV18 | 14 | TGTGCCAGCTCAGGACGGGGTAGAATCTACGAGCAGTACTTC | CASSGRGRIYEQYF
TRBJ2-3 | NA | NA | TRBV9 | 15 | TGTGCCAGCAGCGCCGGGGTTACAGACACAGATACGCAGTATTTT | CASSAGVTDTDTQYF
TRBJ1-1 | NA | NA | TRBV18 | 15 | TGTGCCAGCTCACCACCCGGCAGGACTCGAGGGGGAGCTTTCTTT | CASSPPGRTRGGAFF
TRBJ1-6 | once | NA | TRBV27 | 17 | TGTGCCACTAGGGGGGGAAGTTCTAGCGGCTATAATTCACCCCTCCACTTT | CATRGGSSSGYNSPLHF
TRBJ2-2 | NA | TRBD2 | TRBV19 | 15 | TGTGCCAGTAGTAAGACTAGCGGAGCCCCCGGGGAGCTGTTTTTT | CASSKTSGAPGELFF
TRBJ2-1 | NA | TRBD1 | TRBV28 | 17 | TGTGCCAGCAGCCTGGACAGGGTCGGATCTACCTACAATGAGCAGTTCTTC | CASSLDRVGSTYNEQFF
TRBJ1-4 | NA | NA | TRBV7-9 | 14 | TGTGCCAGCAGCTTACAGGGTATCGGAGAAAAACTGTTTTTT | CASSLQGIGEKLFF
TRBJ1-1 | few | NA | TRBV28 | 15 | TGTGCCAGCAGGATGAGAGGTGGGAGGGGCCCTGAAGCTTTCTTT | CASRMRGGRGPEAFF
TRBJ2-2 | NA | NA | TRBV27 | 16 | TGTGCCAGCAGTTTAGAAGTTAGCTTCGACACCGGGGAGCTGTTTTTT | CASSLEVSFDTGELFF
TRBJ2-3 | once | TRBD2 | TRBV7-2 | 16 | TGTGCCAGCAGCTTTCCGACTAGCAGATACACAGATACGCAGTATTTT | CASSFPTSRYTDTQYF
TRBJ2-1 | NA | NA | TRBV5-4 | 14 | TGTGCCAGCAGCCTGACATCTTATTTGGATGAGCAGTTCTTC | CASSLTSYLDEQFF
TRBJ1-1 | NA | NA | TRBV7-6 | 18 | TGTGCCAGCAGCCGGACCGGGACATTAAGTTCCATGAACACTGAAGCTTTCTTT | CASSRTGTLSSMNTEAFF
TRBJ2-1 | NA | TRBD2 | TRBV6-1 | 17 | TGTGCCAGCAGTGAAGGGACTAGATCGAGCTCCTACAATGAGCAGTTCTTC | CASSEGTRSSSYNEQFF
TRBJ2-1 | NA | TRBD2 | TRBV7-9 | 15 | TGTGCCAGCAGCCCACTAGACGGGAGGGCGAATGAGCAGTTCTTC | CASSPLDGRANEQFF
TRBJ2-1 | NA | NA | TRBV20-1 | 16 | TGCAGTGCTAGTTCTTTTAGCGCGAGCTCCTACAATGAGCAGTTCTTC | CSASSFSASSYNEQFF
TRBJ2-5 | NA | NA | TRBV18 | 13 | TGTGCCAGCTCAAAGTCGGGGCAAGAGACCCAGTACTTC | CASSKSGQETQYF
TRBJ1-6 | NA | TRBD1 | TRBV5-1 | 15 | TGCGCCAGCAGCTTGAGGAACAGGGGGAATTCACCCCTCCACTTT | CASSLRNRGNSPLHF
TRBJ1-3 | NA | TRBD1 | TRBV5-1 | 14 | TGCGCCAGCAGCTCCGGGACAGAAGGAAACACCATATATTTT | CASSSGTEGNTIYF
TRBJ1-4 | NA | NA | TRBV18 | 14 | TGTGCCAGCTCACCACCGTCTATTTCGGGGAAACTGTTTTTT | CASSPPSISGKLFF